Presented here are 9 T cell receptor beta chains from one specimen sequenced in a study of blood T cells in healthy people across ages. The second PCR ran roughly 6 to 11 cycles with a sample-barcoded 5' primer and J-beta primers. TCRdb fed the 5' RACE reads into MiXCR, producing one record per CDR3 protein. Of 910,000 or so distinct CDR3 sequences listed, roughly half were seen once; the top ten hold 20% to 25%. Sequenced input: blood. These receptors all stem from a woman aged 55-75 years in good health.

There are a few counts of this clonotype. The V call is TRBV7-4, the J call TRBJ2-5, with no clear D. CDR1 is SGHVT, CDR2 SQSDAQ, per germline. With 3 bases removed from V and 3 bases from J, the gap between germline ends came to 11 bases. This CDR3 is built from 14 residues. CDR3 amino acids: CASSFLFKKETQYF. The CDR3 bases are TGTGCCAGCAGCTTCCTATTTAAAAAAGAGACCCAGTACTTC.

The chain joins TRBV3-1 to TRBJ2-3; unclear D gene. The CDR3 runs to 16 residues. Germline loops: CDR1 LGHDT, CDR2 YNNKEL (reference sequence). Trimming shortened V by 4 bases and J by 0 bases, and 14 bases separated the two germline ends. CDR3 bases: TGTGCCAGCAGCCGAATCAGGAATCTTAGCACAGATACGCAGTATTTT. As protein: CASSRIRNLSTDTQYF.

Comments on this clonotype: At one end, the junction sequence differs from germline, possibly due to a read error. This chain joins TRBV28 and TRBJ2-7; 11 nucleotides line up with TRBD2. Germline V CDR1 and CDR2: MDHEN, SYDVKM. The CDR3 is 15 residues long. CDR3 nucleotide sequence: TGTGTCAGCAGTCTCGGGACTAGCGGCTCCTACGAGCAGTACTTC. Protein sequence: CVSSLGTSGSYEQYF.

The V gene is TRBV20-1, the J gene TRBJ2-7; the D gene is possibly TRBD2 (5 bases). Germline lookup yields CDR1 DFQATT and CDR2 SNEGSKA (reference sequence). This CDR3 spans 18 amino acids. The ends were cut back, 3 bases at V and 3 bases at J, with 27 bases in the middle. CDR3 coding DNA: TGCAGTGCTAGGTCTTATTACTCCAACCGCCGAGGAGGCTACGAGCAGTACTTC. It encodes CSARSYYSNRRGGYEQYF.

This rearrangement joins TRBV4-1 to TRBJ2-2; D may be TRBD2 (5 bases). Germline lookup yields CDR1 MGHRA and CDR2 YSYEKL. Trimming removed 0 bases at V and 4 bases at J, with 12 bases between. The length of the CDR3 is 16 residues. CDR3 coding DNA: TGCGCCAGCAGCCAAGAGCGGGCACTGGGCACCGGGGAGCTGTTTTTT. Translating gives CASSQERALGTGELFF.

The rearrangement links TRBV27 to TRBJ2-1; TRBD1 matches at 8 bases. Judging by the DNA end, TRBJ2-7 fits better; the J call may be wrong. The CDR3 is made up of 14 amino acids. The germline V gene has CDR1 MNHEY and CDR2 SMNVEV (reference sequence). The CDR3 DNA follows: TGTGCCAGCAGTCAGGGGGCCCCCTACAATGAGCAGTACTTC. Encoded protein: CASSQGAPYNEQYF.

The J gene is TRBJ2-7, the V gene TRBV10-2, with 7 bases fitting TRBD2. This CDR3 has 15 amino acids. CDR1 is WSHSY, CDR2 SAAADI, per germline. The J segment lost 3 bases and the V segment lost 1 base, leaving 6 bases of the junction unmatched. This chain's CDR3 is CASSEWGGERYEQYF. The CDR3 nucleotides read TGCGCCAGCAGTGAGTGGGGGGGGGAGCGCTACGAGCAGTACTTC.

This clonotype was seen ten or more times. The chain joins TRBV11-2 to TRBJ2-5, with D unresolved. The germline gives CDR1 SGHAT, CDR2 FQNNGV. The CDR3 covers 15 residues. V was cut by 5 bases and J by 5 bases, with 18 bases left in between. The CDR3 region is CASSVDPWGTETQYF. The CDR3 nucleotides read TGTGCCAGCAGCGTTGACCCTTGGGGTACGGAGACCCAGTACTTC.

The chain's CDR3 is CASSQELATDTQYF. The CDR3 bases are TGTGCCAGCAGCCAAGAACTGGCAACTGATACGCAGTATTTT. V is TRBV3-1 and J is TRBJ2-3, with no clear D. The V end lost 0 bases, the J end lost 6 bases, and 10 bases lay between the germline ends. Germline V gene data show CDR1 as LGHDT and CDR2 as YNNKEL (reference sequence). The CDR3 contains 14 residues.